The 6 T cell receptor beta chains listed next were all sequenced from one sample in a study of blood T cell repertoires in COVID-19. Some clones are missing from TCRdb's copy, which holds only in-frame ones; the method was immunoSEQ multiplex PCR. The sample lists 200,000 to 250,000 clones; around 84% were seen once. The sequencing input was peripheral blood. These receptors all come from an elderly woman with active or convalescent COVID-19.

CDR3 sequence: CASSANRAGGTDTQYF. The CDR3, as DNA: TGTGCCAGCAGCGCAAATCGAGCGGGAGGCACAGATACGCAGTATTTT. This chain links TRBV5-6 with TRBJ2-3; 8 bases agree with TRBD2. Germline loops: CDR1 SGHDT, CDR2 YYEEEE. The CDR3 is made up of 16 amino acids. The V and J ends lost 4 bases and 1 base, in that order; junction bases with no gene match: 8.

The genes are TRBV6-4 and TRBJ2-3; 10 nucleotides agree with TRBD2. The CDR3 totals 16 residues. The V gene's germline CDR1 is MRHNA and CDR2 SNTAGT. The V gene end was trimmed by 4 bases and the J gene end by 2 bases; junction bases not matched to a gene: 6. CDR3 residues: CASSVETSGSTDTQYF. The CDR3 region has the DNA TGTGCCAGCAGTGTTGAGACTAGCGGGTCCACAGATACGCAGTATTTT.

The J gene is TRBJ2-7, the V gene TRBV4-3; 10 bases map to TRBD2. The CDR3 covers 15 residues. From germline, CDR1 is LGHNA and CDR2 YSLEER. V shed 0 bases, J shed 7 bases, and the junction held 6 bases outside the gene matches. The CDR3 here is CASSQDRLAGEEQYF. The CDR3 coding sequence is TGCGCCAGCAGCCAAGATCGACTAGCGGGTGAAGAGCAGTACTTC.

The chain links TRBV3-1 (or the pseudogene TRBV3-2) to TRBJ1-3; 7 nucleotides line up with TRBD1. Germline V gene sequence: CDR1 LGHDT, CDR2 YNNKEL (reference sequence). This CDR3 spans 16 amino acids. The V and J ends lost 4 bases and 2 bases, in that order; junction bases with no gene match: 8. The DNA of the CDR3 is TGTGCCAGCAGCCCCGGAAAGCAGGGGGCTGGAAACACCATATATTTT. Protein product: CASSPGKQGAGNTIYF.

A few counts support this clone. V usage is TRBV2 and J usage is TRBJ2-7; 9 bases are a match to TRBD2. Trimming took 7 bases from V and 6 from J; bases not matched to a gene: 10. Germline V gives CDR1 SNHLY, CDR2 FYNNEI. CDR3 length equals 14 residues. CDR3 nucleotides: TGTGCCAGCACCCTTAGCGGGAGTCCAGGCGAGCAGTACTTC. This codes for CASTLSGSPGEQYF. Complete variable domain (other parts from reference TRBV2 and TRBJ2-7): EPEVTQTPSHQVTQMGQEVILRCVPISNHLYFYWYRQILGQKVEFLVSFYNNEISEKSEIFDDQFSVERPDGSNFTLKIRSTKLEDSAMYFCASTLSGSPGEQYFGPGTRLTVT.

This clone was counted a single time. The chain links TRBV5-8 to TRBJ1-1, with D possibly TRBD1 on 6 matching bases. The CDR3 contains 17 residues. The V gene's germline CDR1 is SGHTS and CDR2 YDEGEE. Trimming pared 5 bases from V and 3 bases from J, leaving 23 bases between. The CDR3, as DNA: TGTGCCAGCAGTCCCCCGACCTTCGGGGGGCGGGACACTGAAGCTTTCTTT. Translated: CASSPPTFGGRDTEAFF.